A selection of T cell receptor beta chains follows, all from one sample in a study of T cells in Graves' hyperthyroidism and ophthalmopathy. In TCRdb, the multiplex PCR reads were re-called with MiXCR into one record per CDR3 protein. The sample holds fewer than 800,000 distinct CDR3 sequences; about a sixth are singletons and the top ten take approximately 8.4%. Sequenced: blood. The receptors originated from a man between 18 and 35 years old with Graves' hyperthyroidism. CDR3s include the opening cysteine and the closing phenylalanine or tryptophan. D genes are given only for firm matches. The size field is filled for only some rows; it gives once, few, many or a size class.

CASSLGSGTYGQYF | TGTGCCAGCAGTCTCGGGTCGGGGACCTACGGGCAGTACTTC | TRBJ2-7 | - | TRBV11-1 | few
CASSSPGQTSHEQYF | TGTGCCAGCAGCTCGCCGGGCCAGACTAGCCACGAGCAGTACTTC | TRBJ2-7 | TRBD2 | TRBV7-2 | many
CASSLGAKAVSYEQYF | TGTGCCAGCAGCTTAGGCGCCAAAGCGGTCTCCTACGAGCAGTACTTC | TRBJ2-7 | - | TRBV11-1 | many
CASRGTARYGYTF | TGTGCCAGCAGGGGGACAGCCCGCTATGGCTACACCTTC | TRBJ1-2 | TRBD1 | TRBV12-3/TRBV12-4 | many
CASSSKRTGPSYEQYF | TGTGCCAGCAGTTCGAAAAGAACAGGGCCCTCCTACGAGCAGTACTTC | TRBJ2-7 | - | TRBV27 | many
CSVEGRLADTQYF | TGCAGCGTTGAAGGCCGGCTAGCAGATACGCAGTATTTT | TRBJ2-3 | - | TRBV29-1 | few
CSASGRMEHTQYF | TGCAGTGCTAGCGGGAGAATGGAGCATACGCAGTATTTT | TRBJ2-3 | - | TRBV20-1 | -
CASSYRTSGSYEQFF | TGTGCCAGCAGCTACAGGACTAGCGGGAGTTATGAGCAGTTCTTC | TRBJ2-1 | TRBD2 | TRBV5-5 | -
CSGQQGRGETQYF | TGCAGTGGTCAACAGGGCCGGGGGGAGACCCAGTACTTC | TRBJ2-5 | - | TRBV20-1 | many
CASSEGQGATDTQYF | TGTGCCAGCAGTGAAGGACAGGGGGCCACAGATACGCAGTATTTT | TRBJ2-3 | TRBD1 | TRBV2 | many
CSVEGGTGKVEQYF | TGCAGCGTTGAAGGGGGGACAGGGAAGGTCGAGCAGTACTTC | TRBJ2-7 | TRBD1 | TRBV29-1 | -
CSVGQGRKEAFF | TGCAGCGTTGGACAGGGGCGGAAGGAAGCTTTCTTT | TRBJ1-1 | TRBD1 | TRBV29-1 | -
CASSEAAGGHETQYF | TGTGCCAGCAGTGAAGCAGCGGGAGGGCACGAGACCCAGTACTTC | TRBJ2-5 | TRBD2 | TRBV2 | many
CASIPWDRDGYTF | TGTGCCAGCATCCCTTGGGACAGGGATGGCTACACCTTC | TRBJ1-2 | TRBD1 | TRBV6-4 | few
CASSVDTTAYTEAFF | TGTGCCAGCAGTGTCGACACCACAGCTTACACTGAAGCTTTCTTT | TRBJ1-1 | - | TRBV2 | many
CASSFRGGGTSNQPQHF | TGCGCCAGCAGCTTCCGAGGGGGGGGAACTAGCAATCAGCCCCAGCATTTT | TRBJ1-5 | - | TRBV4-1 | -
CASGLGQGARETQYF | TGTGCCAGCGGCTTAGGACAGGGAGCGCGTGAGACCCAGTACTTC | TRBJ2-5 | TRBD1 | TRBV7-2 | -
CASSVEGLMFF | TGTGCCAGCAGTGTAGAAGGACTGATGTTCTTC | TRBJ2-1 | - | TRBV2 | -
CASSPDRDGNEQFF | TGTGCCAGCTCACCGGACAGGGACGGCAATGAGCAGTTCTTC | TRBJ2-1 | TRBD1 | TRBV18 | many
CASSLFPEADTGELFF | TGTGCCAGCAGCCTATTCCCAGAAGCGGACACCGGGGAGCTGTTTTTT | TRBJ2-2 | - | TRBV7-9 | many
CASSYGLAEYEQYF | TGCGCCAGCAGCTATGGACTAGCGGAATACGAGCAGTACTTC | TRBJ2-7 | TRBD2 | TRBV10-2 | -
CASRDSQDTQYF | TGTGCCAGCAGGGACTCGCAGGATACGCAGTATTTT | TRBJ2-3 | - | TRBV12-3/TRBV12-4 | many
CASSLRFPNTEAFF | TGTGCCAGCAGCTTAAGGTTCCCGAACACTGAAGCTTTCTTT | TRBJ1-1 | - | TRBV7-8 | many
CASSSPRVGYNEQFF | TGTGCCAGCAGCTCCCCGCGAGTAGGCTACAATGAGCAGTTCTTC | TRBJ2-1 | - | TRBV28 | many